Listed below are T cell receptor beta chains from one sample, sequenced in a study of human T cells and chemical hapten exposure. TCRdb redid the calling of the RACE reads with MiXCR, one entry per CDR3 protein. This table holds over 100,000 distinct CDR3 sequences, about a tenth found once. The sequencing used whole blood, collected in connection with sensitization to the hapten diphenylcyclopropenone (DPC). The source of these receptors is a woman in her 40s with alopecia areata. Some clones in this sample may be carry-over from other donors' samples. Both conserved end residues are part of each CDR3. The order of the fields is D gene, V gene, clone size, J gene, CDR3 protein, CDR3 DNA. A D gene is named only where the DNA matches it firmly. Not all rows give a size; the values are once, few, many and, for expanded clones, a class.

d_gene: -
v_gene: TRBV6-2/TRBV6-3
abundance: many
j_gene: TRBJ2-3
CDR3aa: CASSYSSSADTQYF
CDR3nt: TGTGCCAGCAGTTACTCGTCTTCCGCCGATACGCAGTATTTT

d_gene: -
v_gene: TRBV3-1
abundance: -
j_gene: TRBJ2-5
CDR3aa: CASSHRTQGETQYF
CDR3nt: TGTGCCAGCAGCCACAGGACTCAAGGGGAGACCCAGTACTTC

d_gene: -
v_gene: TRBV4-3
abundance: -
j_gene: TRBJ2-1
CDR3aa: CASSQEGVGDLNEQFF
CDR3nt: TGCGCCAGCAGCCAAGAGGGCGTCGGAGACCTCAATGAGCAGTTCTTC

d_gene: -
v_gene: TRBV7-6
abundance: many
j_gene: TRBJ2-1
CDR3aa: CASVNSPYNEQFF
CDR3nt: TGTGCCAGCGTGAATTCACCTTACAATGAGCAGTTCTTC

d_gene: -
v_gene: TRBV5-1
abundance: -
j_gene: TRBJ2-7
CDR3aa: CASSSSTQASYEQYF
CDR3nt: TGCGCCAGCAGCTCCTCGACCCAGGCCAGCTACGAGCAGTACTTC

d_gene: TRBD2
v_gene: TRBV2
abundance: -
j_gene: TRBJ2-3
CDR3aa: CASSEREGDTQYF
CDR3nt: TGTGCCAGCAGTGAAAGGGAGGGAGATACGCAGTATTTT

d_gene: -
v_gene: TRBV30
abundance: few
j_gene: TRBJ2-3
CDR3aa: CAWGRGFTDTQYF
CDR3nt: TGTGCCTGGGGTCGGGGATTCACAGATACGCAGTATTTT

d_gene: -
v_gene: TRBV2
abundance: -
j_gene: TRBJ1-2
CDR3aa: CATVGSLGGYTF
CDR3nt: TGTGCCACCGTCGGGTCCCTCGGAGGCTACACCTTC

d_gene: TRBD2
v_gene: TRBV20-1
abundance: many
j_gene: TRBJ2-6
CDR3aa: CSARVAGPSGANVLTF
CDR3nt: TGCAGTGCTCGGGTAGCGGGCCCCTCTGGGGCCAACGTCCTGACTTTC

d_gene: -
v_gene: TRBV9
abundance: many
j_gene: TRBJ2-2
CDR3aa: CASSLGQQGRELFF
CDR3nt: TGTGCCAGCAGCCTCGGACAGCAAGGAAGGGAGCTGTTTTTT

d_gene: -
v_gene: TRBV20-1
abundance: many
j_gene: TRBJ2-7
CDR3aa: CSAPPPLSALRTYEQYF
CDR3nt: TGCAGTGCCCCGCCCCCCCTGAGTGCCTTGCGAACCTACGAGCAGTACTTC

d_gene: -
v_gene: TRBV7-9
abundance: few
j_gene: TRBJ1-1
CDR3aa: CASSYSSGHGTEAFF
CDR3nt: TGTGCCAGCAGCTACTCCTCCGGGCATGGCACTGAAGCTTTCTTT

d_gene: -
v_gene: TRBV4-3
abundance: many
j_gene: TRBJ2-1
CDR3aa: CASSQDRRIGNEQFF
CDR3nt: TGCGCCAGCAGCCAAGATCGGCGCATCGGGAATGAGCAGTTCTTC

d_gene: -
v_gene: TRBV28
abundance: -
j_gene: TRBJ1-3
CDR3aa: CALGRAGNTIYF
CDR3nt: TGTGCCTTAGGCAGGGCCGGAAACACCATATATTTT

d_gene: -
v_gene: TRBV6-5
abundance: -
j_gene: TRBJ2-7
CDR3aa: CASRRTGPYEQYF
CDR3nt: TGTGCCAGCAGGAGGACGGGTCCCTACGAGCAGTACTTC

d_gene: -
v_gene: TRBV28
abundance: few
j_gene: TRBJ1-1
CDR3aa: CASSSGGRNTEAFF
CDR3nt: TGTGCCAGCAGTTCCGGGGGTCGAAACACTGAAGCTTTCTTT

d_gene: -
v_gene: TRBV7-9
abundance: -
j_gene: TRBJ2-6
CDR3aa: CASSLPGQIAGANVLTF
CDR3nt: TGTGCCAGCAGCTTACCAGGACAGATAGCTGGGGCCAACGTCCTGACTTTC

d_gene: -
v_gene: TRBV6-2/TRBV6-3
abundance: many
j_gene: TRBJ1-1
CDR3aa: CASSYLQGLNTEAFF
CDR3nt: TGTGCCAGCAGTTACCTACAGGGACTGAACACTGAAGCTTTCTTT

d_gene: TRBD1
v_gene: TRBV15
abundance: few
j_gene: TRBJ1-5
CDR3aa: CATSARTGRGNQPQHF
CDR3nt: TGTGCCACCAGCGCACGGACAGGGAGGGGCAATCAGCCCCAGCATTTT

d_gene: -
v_gene: TRBV4-3
abundance: -
j_gene: TRBJ1-2
CDR3aa: CASSQDMDRDYGYTF
CDR3nt: TGCGCCAGCAGCCAAGATATGGACAGAGACTATGGCTACACCTTC

d_gene: -
v_gene: TRBV18
abundance: -
j_gene: TRBJ1-1
CDR3aa: CASSPTAGETEAFF
CDR3nt: TGTGCCAGCTCACCGACAGCGGGAGAGACTGAAGCTTTCTTT

d_gene: TRBD2
v_gene: TRBV6-2/TRBV6-3
abundance: many
j_gene: TRBJ2-1
CDR3aa: CASSSYLAGGSNEQFF
CDR3nt: TGTGCCAGCAGCTCCTATCTAGCGGGGGGGTCCAATGAGCAGTTCTTC

d_gene: TRBD1
v_gene: TRBV7-2
abundance: -
j_gene: TRBJ1-5
CDR3aa: CASSLMLGQGGPQHF
CDR3nt: TGTGCCAGCAGCTTAATGTTGGGACAGGGTGGGCCCCAGCATTTT

d_gene: TRBD1
v_gene: TRBV2
abundance: few
j_gene: TRBJ2-1
CDR3aa: CASSFGTDNNEQFF
CDR3nt: TGTGCCAGCAGTTTCGGGACAGATAACAATGAGCAGTTCTTC

d_gene: TRBD1
v_gene: TRBV7-9
abundance: many
j_gene: TRBJ2-7
CDR3aa: CASSAPGQGAYEQYF
CDR3nt: TGTGCCAGCAGCGCGCCGGGACAGGGGGCGTACGAGCAGTACTTC

d_gene: -
v_gene: TRBV6-4
abundance: many
j_gene: TRBJ1-1
CDR3aa: CASKEGPNTEAFF
CDR3nt: TGTGCCAGCAAGGAGGGCCCGAACACTGAAGCTTTCTTT

d_gene: -
v_gene: TRBV21-1
abundance: -
j_gene: TRBJ2-2
CDR3aa: CASRGGPTGELFF
CDR3nt: TGTGCCAGCAGAGGGGGCCCCACCGGGGAGCTGTTTTTT

d_gene: TRBD2
v_gene: TRBV5-8
abundance: -
j_gene: TRBJ2-3
CDR3aa: CASSLRSGGITDTQYF
CDR3nt: TGTGCCAGCAGCTTGAGAAGCGGGGGAATCACAGATACGCAGTATTTT

d_gene: -
v_gene: TRBV5-1
abundance: many
j_gene: TRBJ2-1
CDR3aa: CASSLGLGLYNEQFF
CDR3nt: TGCGCCAGCAGCTTGGGGTTGGGTCTTTACAATGAGCAGTTCTTC

d_gene: -
v_gene: TRBV15
abundance: -
j_gene: TRBJ2-1
CDR3aa: CATSGDSSYNEQFF
CDR3nt: TGTGCCACCAGCGGAGATAGCTCCTACAATGAGCAGTTCTTC

d_gene: -
v_gene: TRBV10-3
abundance: few
j_gene: TRBJ1-3
CDR3aa: CAIRDISIPLSGNTIYF
CDR3nt: TGTGCCATCCGGGACATTTCCATCCCTTTATCTGGAAACACCATATATTTT

d_gene: -
v_gene: TRBV7-2
abundance: -
j_gene: TRBJ1-5
CDR3aa: CASSFGVGGNQPQHF
CDR3nt: TGTGCCAGCAGCTTCGGGGTTGGGGGCAATCAGCCCCAGCATTTT

d_gene: -
v_gene: TRBV4-3
abundance: many
j_gene: TRBJ2-6
CDR3aa: CASSQEPRSGLGANVLTF
CDR3nt: TGCGCCAGCAGCCAAGAACCCCGTTCAGGGTTGGGGGCCAACGTCCTGACTTTC

d_gene: -
v_gene: TRBV7-9
abundance: many
j_gene: TRBJ1-4
CDR3aa: CASSRGGTGAREKLFF
CDR3nt: TGTGCCAGCAGCCGGGGGGGTACAGGAGCACGTGAAAAACTGTTTTTT

d_gene: -
v_gene: TRBV27
abundance: many
j_gene: TRBJ1-6
CDR3aa: CASSLSFQLRPPLHF
CDR3nt: TGTGCCAGCAGTTTATCTTTCCAACTCCGGCCACCCCTCCACTTT

d_gene: -
v_gene: TRBV9
abundance: few
j_gene: TRBJ1-2
CDR3aa: CASSVGSVGYGYTF
CDR3nt: TGTGCCAGCAGCGTCGGTTCAGTAGGCTATGGCTACACCTTC

d_gene: -
v_gene: TRBV3-1
abundance: few
j_gene: TRBJ1-2
CDR3aa: CASSQAGGAGYTF
CDR3nt: TGTGCCAGCAGCCAGGCCGGGGGCGCCGGCTACACCTTC

d_gene: TRBD1
v_gene: TRBV2
abundance: many
j_gene: TRBJ2-5
CDR3aa: CASWTGGGPGETQYF
CDR3nt: TGTGCCAGCTGGACAGGGGGCGGGCCGGGAGAGACCCAGTACTTC

d_gene: -
v_gene: TRBV29-1
abundance: many
j_gene: TRBJ2-6
CDR3aa: CSVGAEGAGANVLTF
CDR3nt: TGCAGCGTGGGGGCCGAGGGCGCTGGGGCCAACGTCCTGACTTTC

d_gene: -
v_gene: TRBV2
abundance: many
j_gene: TRBJ1-2
CDR3aa: CASRGGQGGGYTF
CDR3nt: TGTGCCAGCAGAGGGGGTCAGGGAGGAGGCTACACCTTC

d_gene: -
v_gene: TRBV18
abundance: few
j_gene: TRBJ1-5
CDR3aa: CASSARDGDQPQHF
CDR3nt: TGTGCCAGCTCAGCCCGGGACGGTGATCAGCCCCAGCATTTT

d_gene: -
v_gene: TRBV6-2/TRBV6-3
abundance: many
j_gene: TRBJ2-7
CDR3aa: CASSEAGVSSYEQYF
CDR3nt: TGTGCCAGCAGTGAGGCAGGCGTCAGCTCCTACGAGCAGTACTTC

d_gene: TRBD2
v_gene: TRBV5-4
abundance: many
j_gene: TRBJ2-4
CDR3aa: CASSFSGADIQYF
CDR3nt: TGTGCCAGCAGCTTTAGCGGGGCGGACATTCAGTACTTC

d_gene: -
v_gene: TRBV27
abundance: -
j_gene: TRBJ2-3
CDR3aa: CASSWGPTTDTQYF
CDR3nt: TGTGCCAGCAGTTGGGGGCCTACCACAGATACGCAGTATTTT

d_gene: -
v_gene: TRBV27
abundance: -
j_gene: TRBJ1-5
CDR3aa: CASSLLGRNQPQHF
CDR3nt: TGTGCCAGCAGTTTGTTGGGACGCAATCAGCCCCAGCATTTT

d_gene: -
v_gene: TRBV7-3
abundance: many
j_gene: TRBJ2-5
CDR3aa: CASSPGSQETQYF
CDR3nt: TGTGCCAGCAGCCCGGGATCTCAAGAGACCCAGTACTTC

d_gene: TRBD1
v_gene: TRBV19
abundance: many
j_gene: TRBJ2-5
CDR3aa: CASSIDGTGGPETQYF
CDR3nt: TGTGCCAGTAGTATCGACGGGACAGGGGGACCAGAGACCCAGTACTTC

d_gene: -
v_gene: TRBV9
abundance: few
j_gene: TRBJ1-1
CDR3aa: CASNRGDTNTEAFF
CDR3nt: TGTGCCAGCAACCGGGGGGACACGAACACTGAAGCTTTCTTT

d_gene: TRBD2
v_gene: TRBV9
abundance: -
j_gene: TRBJ2-2
CDR3aa: CASSVGKRGETGELFF
CDR3nt: TGTGCCAGCAGCGTAGGAAAGCGGGGGGAGACCGGGGAGCTGTTTTTT

d_gene: -
v_gene: TRBV5-1
abundance: few
j_gene: TRBJ1-6
CDR3aa: CASSLPQGFLSDSPLHF
CDR3nt: TGCGCCAGCAGCTTGCCGCAGGGGTTCCTGTCAGATTCACCCCTCCACTTT

d_gene: -
v_gene: TRBV14
abundance: -
j_gene: TRBJ1-1
CDR3aa: CASSQEAGSVSTEAFF
CDR3nt: TGTGCCAGCAGCCAAGAGGCAGGGAGCGTGAGCACTGAAGCTTTCTTT

d_gene: -
v_gene: TRBV21-1
abundance: few
j_gene: TRBJ1-2
CDR3aa: CASRDRGIYGYTF
CDR3nt: TGTGCCAGCAGGGACAGGGGAATCTATGGCTACACCTTC

d_gene: -
v_gene: TRBV6-5
abundance: -
j_gene: TRBJ1-1
CDR3aa: CASSTGAGKAFF
CDR3nt: TGTGCCAGCAGTACAGGCGCGGGTAAAGCTTTCTTT